The entry below gives a single T cell receptor beta chain sequence along with its context. This record belongs to a study of blood T cell repertoires in COVID-19. Overall study context: The United States, Italy and Spain provided the acute and convalescent COVID-19 samples. From T cells, B-cell-depleted T cells, or PBMCs came the material, which was cDNA or gDNA.

In the authors' methods: For nucleated cells, counts were estimated from reference gene primer amplification. TCRdb's copy holds only in-frame clones and misses some; the assay was immunoSEQ multiplex PCR. V and J calls and clone size are copied from that table; D and trimming were computed from the DNA. The table includes around 120,000 clones, about 86% detected once. Sequencing was done on a sample of peripheral blood. The TCR originated in a woman between 45 and 65 years old with active or convalescent COVID-19.

The CDR3 loop is CASSPRGQGEQYF. CDR3 nucleotide sequence: TGTGCCAGCTCACCAAGGGGACAGGGCGAGCAGTACTTC. The rearrangement uses TRBV18 and TRBJ2-7, with 9 positions matching TRBD1. Trimming at V came to 2 bases and at J to 6 bases, leaving 2 bases not matched to a gene. Per the germline V gene, CDR1 is KGHSH and CDR2 is LQKENI. CDR3 length: 13 amino acids.